One and the same sample provided the 7 T cell receptor beta chains below, sequenced in a study of molecular identifiers for immune sequencing clone quantification. TCRdb reprocessed the PCR reads via MiXCR and lists one record per CDR3 protein. The sample holds 600,000 to 650,000 distinct CDR3 sequences, just under 20% seen once. Sequencing was performed on naive CD8+ T cells from blood, with Jurkat cell RNA spiked in. The subset is: FACS-sorted CD8+CD4-CCR7+CD45RA+ naive T cells. These receptors originate from a human donor in good health. Some libraries in this study had Jurkat cell RNA spiked in.

This clonotype was detected many times. The J gene is TRBJ1-5, the V gene TRBV24-1; no clear D gene. Germline-derived CDR1 and CDR2 are KGHDR and SFDVKD. Trimming left V 4 bases short and J 0 bases short, with 12 bases between. The CDR3 contains 16 residues. The DNA for the CDR3 is TGTGCCACCAGTGAATCAAGTCCATATAGCAATCAGCCCCAGCATTTT. It codes for CATSESSPYSNQPQHF.

This clonotype was recorded at least ten times. The chain combines TRBV28 with TRBJ2-7; D unclear. V lost 5 bases to trimming and J lost 6 bases, with 8 bases between them. Germline assignment: CDR1 MDHEN and CDR2 SYDVKM. This CDR3 contains 11 residues. For the CDR3, the DNA is TGTGCCAGCAGTACAAGACTCGAGCAGTACTTC. It translates to CASSTRLEQYF.

This clonotype was detected ten times or more. The genes are TRBV6-5 and TRBJ2-7, with 7 bases fitting TRBD1. The CDR3 extends over 18 amino acids. Germline CDR1 is MNHEY and CDR2 is SVGAGI. The junction had 12 bases not matched to a gene; V was cut back by 0 bases and J by 1 base. The DNA of the CDR3 is TGTGCCAGCAGTTACTCGCGTTGGACAGGCAGCAGATCCTACGAGCAGTACTTC. It is translated as CASSYSRWTGSRSYEQYF.

There are many counts of this clonotype. The V and J genes are TRBV5-1 and TRBJ2-7; 9 bases match TRBD1. Germline trimming cut 4 bases from V and 6 bases from J; bases unmatched to any gene: 17. Germline V gene sequence: CDR1 SGHRS, CDR2 YFSETQ. This CDR3 has 17 residues. The DNA of the CDR3 is TGCGCCAGCAGCCCTTCAACACCGGGACAGGGTTTATCCGAGCAGTACTTC. It yields the protein CASSPSTPGQGLSEQYF.

On this clonotype itself: Just one base apart from a much larger clone, this may be a read error. The chain recombines TRBV6-9 with TRBJ2-3; TRBD2 aligns across 11 bases. The germline CDR1 and CDR2 sequences are MNHGY and SVAAGI. CDR3 length: 18 amino acids. CDR3 loop: CATQPLLPTSGDTDTQCF. CDR3 DNA sequence: TGTGCCACCCAACCCCTTCTTCCGACTAGCGGGGACACAGATACGCAGTGTTTT.

The J gene is TRBJ2-7, the V gene TRBV13; a weak D match, TRBD2 (6 bases). Germline loops: CDR1 PRHDT, CDR2 FYEKMQ (reference sequence). Trimming pared 2 bases from V and 4 bases from J, leaving 12 bases between. CDR3 length: 14 residues. The CDR3 loop is CASSLSRREYEQYF. CDR3 coding DNA: TGTGCCAGCAGCTTATCCAGACGGGAGTACGAGCAGTACTTC.

Ten or more counts support this clonotype. The chain combines TRBV19 with TRBJ1-5; D is uncertain. Germline CDR1 LNHDA, CDR2 SQIVND (reference sequence). The CDR3 is 14 amino acids. V lost 1 base and J lost 7, with 11 bases in between. The DNA for the CDR3 is TGTGCCAGTAGTATAGGGGCAGGAGGGCAGCCCCAGCATTTT. Its translation: CASSIGAGGQPQHF.